The 2 T cell receptor beta chains presented below share a single source sample, sequenced in a study of shared clonotypes between healthy human individuals (TCRdb year 2020). Library preparation used the immunoSEQ multiplex PCR assay. TCRdb carries this immuneACCESS record with in-frame sequences only. Its versions omit some clonotypes, under half of them owing to an unresolved V gene in the studies checked, with the rest unexplained. The sample has over a million clones on record, roughly 98.5% of them singletons. The ten top clones hold over 0.3% of the sample. The sample comprised naive CD4+ T cells sorted from blood. The sample's cell subset or site label is to be understood as: CD45RA+ positively selected. The receptors were gathered from a man aged 25-45 years in good health.

This clone was counted once. This same CDR3 is encoded by further DNA sequences in the sample. The V gene is TRBV27, the J gene TRBJ2-3; weak D call: TRBD1 (5 bases). Deletions cut 0 bases from V and 1 base from J, with 8 bases between. The V gene's germline CDR1 is MNHEY and CDR2 SMNVEV (reference sequence). The CDR3 is 15 residues long. CDR3 bases: TGTGCCAGCAGTTTATCAGGGGTTGGCACAGATACGCAGTATTTT. Its translation: CASSLSGVGTDTQYF.

This rearrangement joins TRBV18 to TRBJ1-2; 7 bases match TRBD1. Trimming took 4 bases from V and 1 from J; bases not matched to a gene: 3. The CDR3 has 14 residues. CDR1 is KGHSH, CDR2 LQKENI, per germline. DNA for the CDR3: TGTGCCAGCTCACTTTGGGACAGTAACTATGGCTACACCTTC. The encoded protein is CASSLWDSNYGYTF.